This TCR beta chain emerged from a study of blood T cell repertoires in COVID-19. Produced via immunoSEQ multiplex PCR; TCRdb's table is partial and in-frame only. This sample has around 120,000 clones, with roughly 90% found just once. J gave up 4 bases and V 8 bases, and 5 bases lay outside the gene matches. The CDR3 extends over 15 amino acids. The V gene's germline CDR1 is MNHEY and CDR2 SVGAGI. This sequence originates from a man aged 45-60 years with acute or convalescent COVID-19. This chain links TRBV6-5 with TRBJ2-7; 16 bases are a match to TRBD2. The sample taken for sequencing was peripheral blood. The CDR3 sequence is CASGGLAGGPYEQYF. As DNA, the CDR3 is TGTGCCAGCGGGGGACTAGCGGGAGGGCCGTACGAGCAGTACTTC.